This is a list of T cell receptor beta chains from one sample in a study of post-analysis software for immune sequencing data. TCRdb reanalysed the PCR reads using MiXCR and keeps one entry per CDR3 protein. Among 170,000 or so distinct CDR3 sequences listed, approximately 31% were seen once. Specimen: blood. These receptors all come from a girl aged 10-17 years with multiple sclerosis. The CDR3 runs from the conserved cysteine through the conserved F or W. Each record gives: J gene, V gene, clone size, D gene, CDR3 DNA, CDR3 protein. A D gene is named only where the DNA matches it firmly. The size entry is marked missing in some rows and otherwise reads once, few, many or a size class.

J: TRBJ2-1; V: TRBV28; size: NA; D: NA; DNA: TGTGCCAGCAGCCGGCGCACCAATGAGCGGTTCTTC; CDR3: CASSRRTNERFF
J: TRBJ2-5; V: TRBV2; size: few; D: NA; DNA: TGTGCCAGCAGTGCGAGTATCGGGGAGACCCAGTACTTC; CDR3: CASSASIGETQYF
J: TRBJ1-4; V: TRBV5-5; size: NA; D: TRBD1; DNA: TGTGCCAGCAGCTTGGTAGAGACAGGGGTGGGTGAAAAACTGTTTTTT; CDR3: CASSLVETGVGEKLFF
J: TRBJ2-7; V: TRBV20-1; size: many; D: NA; DNA: TGCAGTGCTACCAGGGCTAATTCAGGTTCAGACGAGCAGTACTTC; CDR3: CSATRANSGSDEQYF
J: TRBJ2-3; V: TRBV3-1; size: NA; D: NA; DNA: TGTGCCAGCAGCCAGGGGGGAGTAACCACAGATACGCAGTATTTT; CDR3: CASSQGGVTTDTQYF
J: TRBJ2-7; V: TRBV29-1; size: many; D: NA; DNA: TGCAGCGTTGAAGAGCTTCGGTTGGGGGCTACCTACGAGCAGTACTTC; CDR3: CSVEELRLGATYEQYF
J: TRBJ2-1; V: TRBV28; size: NA; D: TRBD1; DNA: TGTGCCAACAGTTCCGGGACAGGGTTCTACAGTGAGCAGTTCTTC; CDR3: CANSSGTGFYSEQFF
J: TRBJ1-2; V: TRBV27; size: many; D: NA; DNA: TGTGCCAGCAGAGGGGGGGGCTATGGCTACACCTTC; CDR3: CASRGGGYGYTF
J: TRBJ2-7; V: TRBV4-1; size: NA; D: TRBD2; DNA: TGCGCCAGCAGCCAAGAGGATAGCGGGGGGCTTAATGGTCCCCAGTACTTC; CDR3: CASSQEDSGGLNGPQYF
J: TRBJ2-4; V: TRBV6-2/TRBV6-3; size: many; D: NA; DNA: TGTGCCAGCAGCCTAAGCGGGCAACTAGCCAAAAACATTCAGTACTTC; CDR3: CASSLSGQLAKNIQYF
J: TRBJ2-1; V: TRBV25-1; size: few; D: TRBD2; DNA: TGTGCCAGCAGTGATTATAGCGGGAGCGGTAATGAGCAGTTCTTC; CDR3: CASSDYSGSGNEQFF
J: TRBJ2-5; V: TRBV9; size: many; D: TRBD2; DNA: TGTGCCAGCAGCGTAGGGGTGGGACTAGCGGGAGCTGGAGCGGAGACCCAGTACTTC; CDR3: CASSVGVGLAGAGAETQYF
J: TRBJ2-1; V: TRBV5-1; size: NA; D: TRBD2; DNA: TGCGCCAGCGCAGGCGTAAAGATCCGGGGACTAGCGGTTTACAATGAGCAGTTCTTC; CDR3: CASAGVKIRGLAVYNEQFF
J: TRBJ2-2; V: TRBV29-1; size: NA; D: NA; DNA: TGCAGCGCCCCCCGGGGGCGCGGCACCGGGGAGCTGTTTTTT; CDR3: CSAPRGRGTGELFF
J: TRBJ2-1; V: TRBV3-1; size: many; D: NA; DNA: TGTGCCAGCAGCCAAGTCATAGCGCTTAGCTCCTACAATGAGCAGTTCTTC; CDR3: CASSQVIALSSYNEQFF
J: TRBJ1-5; V: TRBV27; size: NA; D: TRBD1; DNA: TGTGCCAGCAGCCCTGACAGGGGCCTTAATCAGCCCCAGCATTTT; CDR3: CASSPDRGLNQPQHF
J: TRBJ2-1; V: TRBV7-2; size: many; D: TRBD2; DNA: TGTGCCAGCAGCTTCGGACTAGCGGGAGTTGCTGAGCAGTTCTTC; CDR3: CASSFGLAGVAEQFF
J: TRBJ1-1; V: TRBV12-3/TRBV12-4; size: NA; D: NA; DNA: TGTGCCAGCGGACAGTTAAACACTGAAGCTTTCTTT; CDR3: CASGQLNTEAFF
J: TRBJ1-5; V: TRBV30; size: few; D: TRBD1; DNA: TGTGCCTCCCACTCGGGACAGGTGATTAGCAATCAGCCCCAGCATTTT; CDR3: CASHSGQVISNQPQHF
J: TRBJ2-3; V: TRBV12-3/TRBV12-4; size: NA; D: TRBD2; DNA: TGTGCCAGCAGTTTACCTAGCGGTAGAGCAGATGCGCAGTATTTT; CDR3: CASSLPSGRADAQYF
J: TRBJ2-7; V: TRBV3-1; size: few; D: NA; DNA: TGTGCCAGCAGCCCGGGCCGTGGGGGGCTAATCTCGGGTTACGAGCAGTACTTC; CDR3: CASSPGRGGLISGYEQYF
J: TRBJ2-7; V: TRBV9; size: few; D: NA; DNA: TGTGCCAGCAGCGTAGACTCAAGCGGTTACGAGCAGTACTTC; CDR3: CASSVDSSGYEQYF
J: TRBJ2-1; V: TRBV4-1; size: many; D: TRBD2; DNA: TGCGCCAGCAGCCATTTGACGGGAGGAAACTACAATGAGCAGTTCTTC; CDR3: CASSHLTGGNYNEQFF
J: TRBJ2-5; V: TRBV4-2; size: NA; D: TRBD1; DNA: TGTGCCAGCAGCCTTTGGGGGCAGGGGGCCGAAGAGACCCAGTACTTC; CDR3: CASSLWGQGAEETQYF
J: TRBJ1-2; V: TRBV6-1; size: NA; D: NA; DNA: TGTGCCAGCAGTGAGCAGATCCGGGACACCCTCTATGGCTACACCTTC; CDR3: CASSEQIRDTLYGYTF
J: TRBJ1-2; V: TRBV6-5; size: many; D: NA; DNA: TGTGCCAGCCGCAGGTTGACGGAGAACTATGGCTACACCTTC; CDR3: CASRRLTENYGYTF
J: TRBJ1-2; V: TRBV6-6; size: NA; D: NA; DNA: TGTGCCGTTTGGGAGGGGGGGGGATCGAGCTATGGCTACACCTTC; CDR3: CAVWEGGGSSYGYTF
J: TRBJ2-7; V: TRBV5-1; size: NA; D: TRBD2; DNA: TGCGCCAGCAGCGTGGGACTAGCGTTCCTCCCCAACTACGAGCAGTACTTC; CDR3: CASSVGLAFLPNYEQYF
J: TRBJ2-5; V: TRBV9; size: NA; D: NA; DNA: TGTGCCAGCAGCGTAGAGGTTTGGGGAGGAAAAAGAGAGACCCAGTACTTC; CDR3: CASSVEVWGGKRETQYF
J: TRBJ2-6; V: TRBV5-1; size: NA; D: TRBD1; DNA: TGCGCCAGCAGCTTGTACGGGACAGGGGGCTCTGGGGCCAACGTCCTGACTTTC; CDR3: CASSLYGTGGSGANVLTF
J: TRBJ2-5; V: TRBV20-1; size: many; D: TRBD2; DNA: TGCAGTGCCATAGAGTTGAGCGGGAGCCTCCAAGAGACCCAGTACTTC; CDR3: CSAIELSGSLQETQYF
J: TRBJ2-1; V: TRBV15; size: many; D: NA; DNA: TGTGCCACCAGCAGGTCGCTCGATCTGGGGCAGTTCTTC; CDR3: CATSRSLDLGQFF
J: TRBJ2-5; V: TRBV14; size: NA; D: NA; DNA: TGTGCCAGCAGCCAACCGGGACCTAGCCAAGAGACCCAGTACTTC; CDR3: CASSQPGPSQETQYF
J: TRBJ2-1; V: TRBV20-1; size: few; D: NA; DNA: TGCAGTGCAACCCTTAGCGGCCGCTACAATGAGCAGTTCTTC; CDR3: CSATLSGRYNEQFF
J: TRBJ2-1; V: TRBV20-1; size: NA; D: NA; DNA: TGCAGTGCTAGAGATAGTCGGGGCGGCTCCTACAATGAGCAGTTCTTC; CDR3: CSARDSRGGSYNEQFF
J: TRBJ2-1; V: TRBV6-1; size: many; D: NA; DNA: TGTGCCAGCAGTGAAGTTGACAATGAGCAGTTCTTC; CDR3: CASSEVDNEQFF
J: TRBJ2-1; V: TRBV3-1; size: NA; D: NA; DNA: TGTGCCAGCAGCCAACCATATACCAATGAGCAGTTCTTC; CDR3: CASSQPYTNEQFF
J: TRBJ2-7; V: TRBV21-1; size: once; D: NA; DNA: TGTGCCAGCAGCAAAGGGGGCAGTTTCAGCTACGAGCAGTACTTC; CDR3: CASSKGGSFSYEQYF
J: TRBJ2-1; V: TRBV5-4; size: few; D: TRBD2; DNA: TGTGCCAGCAGCCCCGCGGGAGGGAAAGATGAGCAGTTCTTC; CDR3: CASSPAGGKDEQFF
J: TRBJ2-7; V: TRBV6-5; size: NA; D: NA; DNA: TGTGCCAGCAGTTACTCGACCGGCGCCGCATCCTACGAGCAGTACTTC; CDR3: CASSYSTGAASYEQYF
J: TRBJ2-1; V: TRBV7-9; size: many; D: NA; DNA: TGTGCCAGCAGCTTAGCTAGCGTGGCCGGCAATGAGCAGTTCTTC; CDR3: CASSLASVAGNEQFF
J: TRBJ2-3; V: TRBV12-3/TRBV12-4; size: NA; D: NA; DNA: TGTGCCAGCACCGCGGTCTCTAGAAGAGCAGATGCGCAGTATTTT; CDR3: CASTAVSRRADAQYF
J: TRBJ1-1; V: TRBV12-3/TRBV12-4; size: many; D: NA; DNA: TGTGCCACCGAGCGGACTGAAGCTTTCTTT; CDR3: CATERTEAFF
J: TRBJ2-2; V: TRBV7-9; size: NA; D: TRBD2; DNA: TGTGCCAGCAGCAAACTAGCGAGTGCGGACACCGGGGAGCTGTTTTTT; CDR3: CASSKLASADTGELFF
J: TRBJ1-2; V: TRBV11-2; size: many; D: NA; DNA: TGTGCCAGCGGCGCCCAGGGTTACTATGGCTACACCTTC; CDR3: CASGAQGYYGYTF
J: TRBJ2-1; V: TRBV6-4; size: NA; D: NA; DNA: TGTGCCAGCAGTGGAAGTATTACCGGTGAGCAGTTCTTC; CDR3: CASSGSITGEQFF
J: TRBJ2-7; V: TRBV5-1; size: NA; D: TRBD2; DNA: TGCGCCAGCAGCCTCACCGGACTAGCGGGAGAGTCCTACGAGCAGTACTTC; CDR3: CASSLTGLAGESYEQYF
J: TRBJ2-5; V: TRBV6-1; size: many; D: TRBD2; DNA: TGTGCCAGCCTATCGTACGGGGGGACGAAGACCCAGTACTTC; CDR3: CASLSYGGTKTQYF
J: TRBJ2-1; V: TRBV5-1; size: NA; D: NA; DNA: TGCGCCAGCAGCTTGGAAGGGGGAAACAATGAGCAGTTCTTC; CDR3: CASSLEGGNNEQFF
J: TRBJ2-1; V: TRBV5-1; size: many; D: TRBD2; DNA: TGCGCCAGCAGCTCTTCTCGGGGGGCCTACAATGAGCAGTTCTTC; CDR3: CASSSSRGAYNEQFF
J: TRBJ1-1; V: TRBV10-3; size: many; D: NA; DNA: TGTGCCATCAAAACGAACACTGAAGCTTTCTTT; CDR3: CAIKTNTEAFF